Here is one T cell receptor (beta chain) with its context. The data were taken from a study of technical replicates of blood from a few donors. Trimming shortened V by 7 bases and J by 8 bases, and 15 bases separated the two germline ends. This CDR3 contains 12 residues. In germline, CDR1 is SQVTM, CDR2 ANQGSEA. Using immunoSEQ multiplex PCR, the repertoire was profiled, and TCRdb retains in-frame clones only, with some absent. Of some 70,000 clones listed, roughly nine tenths are singletons. The clonotype originates from a human donor in good health. The chain is built from TRBV29-1 and TRBJ2-1, with D tentatively TRBD1 (6 bases). Sequencing input: T cells isolated from PBMCs. CDR3 loop: CSARTGPHEQFF. CDR3 DNA: TGCAGCGCCCGCACAGGGCCCCATGAGCAGTTCTTC.